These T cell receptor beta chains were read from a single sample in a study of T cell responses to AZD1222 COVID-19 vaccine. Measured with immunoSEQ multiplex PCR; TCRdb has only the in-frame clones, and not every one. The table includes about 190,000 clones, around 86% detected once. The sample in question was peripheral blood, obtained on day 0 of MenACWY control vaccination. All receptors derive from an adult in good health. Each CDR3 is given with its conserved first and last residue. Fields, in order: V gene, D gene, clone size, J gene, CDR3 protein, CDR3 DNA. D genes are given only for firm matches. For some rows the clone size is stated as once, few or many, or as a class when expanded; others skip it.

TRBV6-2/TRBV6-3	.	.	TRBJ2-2	CASSYGVENTGELFF	TGTGCCAGCAGTTACGGAGTAGAAAACACCGGGGAGCTGTTTTTT
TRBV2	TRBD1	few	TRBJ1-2	CASSEISGTVYGYTF	TGTGCCAGCAGTGAGATCTCCGGGACAGTCTATGGCTACACCTTC
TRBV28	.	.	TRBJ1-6	CASSRPTGFSPLHF	TGTGCCAGCAGTCGCCCTACAGGATTTTCACCCCTCCACTTT
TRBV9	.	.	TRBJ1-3	CASSVESDSGNTIYF	TGTGCCAGCAGCGTAGAGTCCGACTCTGGAAACACCATATATTTT
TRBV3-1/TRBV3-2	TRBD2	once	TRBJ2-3	CASSHGLAGGLSTDTQYF	TGTGCCAGCAGCCACGGACTAGCGGGAGGCCTTAGCACAGATACGCAGTATTTT
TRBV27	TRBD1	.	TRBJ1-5	CASRSASGGLNQPQHF	TGTGCCAGCAGAAGCGCATCAGGGGGACTCAATCAGCCCCAGCATTTT
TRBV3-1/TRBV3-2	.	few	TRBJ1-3	CASSPPEGAGGNTIYF	TGTGCCAGCAGCCCGCCAGAGGGAGCAGGTGGAAACACCATATATTTT
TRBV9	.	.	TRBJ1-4	CASSVVGAANEKLFF	TGTGCCAGCAGCGTAGTAGGGGCAGCTAATGAAAAACTGTTTTTT
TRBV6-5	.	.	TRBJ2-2	CASRVGGELFF	TGTGCCAGCCGCGTGGGCGGGGAGCTGTTTTTT
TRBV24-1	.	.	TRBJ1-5	CATSVAGDQPQHF	TGTGCCACCAGTGTGGCGGGGGATCAGCCCCAGCATTTT
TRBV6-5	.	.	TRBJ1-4	CASRAGFEKLFF	TGTGCCAGCAGGGCCGGGTTCGAAAAACTGTTTTTT
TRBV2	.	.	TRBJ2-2	CASSEQGPTGELFF	TGTGCCAGCAGTGAGCAGGGACCCACCGGGGAGCTGTTTTTT
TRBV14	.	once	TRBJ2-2	CASSQSAGGFVTGELFF	TGTGCCAGCAGCCAGTCTGCCGGGGGCTTTGTTACCGGGGAGCTGTTTTTT
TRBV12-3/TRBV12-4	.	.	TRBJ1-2	CASSLMTDYGYTF	TGTGCCAGCAGCTTGATGACAGACTATGGCTACACCTTC
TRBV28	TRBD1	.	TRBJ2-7	CASRSQGGLYYEQYF	TGTGCCAGCAGATCACAGGGGGGCCTATACTACGAGCAGTACTTC
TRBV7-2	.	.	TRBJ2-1	CASSLGVGYNEQFF	TGTGCCAGCAGCTTAGGGGTCGGGTACAATGAGCAGTTCTTC
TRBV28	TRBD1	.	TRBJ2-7	CASGQGDRPYEQYF	TGTGCCAGCGGCCAAGGGGACAGGCCCTACGAGCAGTACTTC
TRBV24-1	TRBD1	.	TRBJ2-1	CATSDFLSGQGMGAQFF	TGTGCCACCAGTGATTTTCTTTCGGGACAGGGGATGGGCGCGCAGTTCTTC
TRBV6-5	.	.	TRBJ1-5	CASISPGPMEPQHF	TGTGCCAGCATCTCTCCGGGACCTATGGAGCCCCAGCATTTT
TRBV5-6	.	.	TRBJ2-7	CASSLQPILYEQYF	TGTGCCAGCAGCTTGCAGCCCATTCTCTACGAGCAGTACTTC
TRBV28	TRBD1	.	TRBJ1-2	CASSLRGPPYGYTF	TGTGCCAGCAGTCTGAGGGGGCCGCCCTATGGCTACACCTTC
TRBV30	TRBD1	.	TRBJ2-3	CAWAPGTGGDTQYF	TGTGCCTGGGCCCCGGGGACAGGGGGAGATACGCAGTATTTT
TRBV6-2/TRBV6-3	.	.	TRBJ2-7	CASSSLSYEQYF	TGTGCCAGCAGTTCCCTCAGCTACGAGCAGTACTTC
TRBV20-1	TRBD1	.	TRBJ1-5	CSASGTGAHNQPQHF	TGCAGTGCTAGTGGGACAGGGGCGCACAATCAGCCCCAGCATTTT
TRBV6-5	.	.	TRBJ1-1	CASSYFRWGEAFF	TGTGCCAGCAGTTACTTCAGGTGGGGTGAAGCTTTCTTT
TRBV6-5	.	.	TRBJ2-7	CASSYSIGSNEQYF	TGTGCCAGCAGTTACTCGATCGGGAGCAACGAGCAGTACTTC
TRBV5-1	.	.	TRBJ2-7	CASSLSFVGGGAYEQYF	TGCGCCAGCAGCTTATCTTTTGTGGGAGGGGGCGCCTACGAGCAGTACTTC
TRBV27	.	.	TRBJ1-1	CASSLSWTTEAFF	TGTGCCAGCAGTTTATCGTGGACAACCGAAGCTTTCTTT
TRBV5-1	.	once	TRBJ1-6	CASRFGTHYNSPLHF	TGCGCCAGCAGGTTCGGGACGCATTATAATTCACCCCTCCACTTT
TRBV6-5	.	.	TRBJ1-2	CASSPYENYGYTF	TGTGCCAGCAGCCCCTACGAGAACTATGGCTACACCTTC
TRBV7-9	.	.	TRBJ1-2	CASSLVGQGGYGYTF	TGTGCCAGCAGCTTAGTGGGGCAGGGCGGCTATGGCTACACCTTC
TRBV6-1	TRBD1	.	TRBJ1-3	CASSERQGADSGNTIYF	TGTGCCAGCAGTGAGAGACAGGGCGCCGATTCTGGAAACACCATATATTTT
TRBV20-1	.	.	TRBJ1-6	CSASRGYPYSPLHF	TGCAGTGCTAGTAGAGGGTATCCTTATTCACCCCTCCACTTT
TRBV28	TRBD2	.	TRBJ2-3	CASSTSTGGRVGTDTQYF	TGTGCCAGCAGTACTTCAACGGGGGGGCGAGTTGGCACAGATACGCAGTATTTT
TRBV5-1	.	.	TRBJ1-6	CASSEDSLKSSYNSPLHF	TGCGCCAGCAGCGAGGACAGCCTTAAGAGCTCCTATAATTCACCCCTCCACTTT
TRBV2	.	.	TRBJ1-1	CASRERLDVAFF	TGTGCCAGCAGGGAGAGGCTGGATGTGGCTTTCTTT
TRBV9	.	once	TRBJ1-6	CASKNADSPLHF	TGTGCCAGCAAAAATGCGGATTCACCCCTCCACTTT
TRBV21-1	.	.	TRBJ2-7	CASRGPNSKQYF	TGTGCCAGCAGGGGACCGAATAGTAAGCAGTACTTC
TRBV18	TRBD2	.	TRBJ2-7	CASSAGTTVEQYF	TGTGCCAGCTCAGCCGGGACTACCGTCGAGCAGTACTTC
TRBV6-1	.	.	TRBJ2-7	CASSEAGTLGEQYF	TGTGCCAGCAGTGAAGCCGGGACTTTGGGGGAGCAGTACTTC
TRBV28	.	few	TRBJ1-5	CASSLNQPQHF	TGTGCCAGCAGTCTCAATCAGCCCCAGCATTTT
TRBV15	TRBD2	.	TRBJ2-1	CATSKSGGHGNEQFF	TGTGCCACCAGCAAATCGGGGGGGCATGGCAATGAGCAGTTCTTC
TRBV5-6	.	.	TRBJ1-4	CASSLGTGEKLFF	TGTGCCAGCAGCTTGGGAACGGGAGAAAAACTGTTTTTT
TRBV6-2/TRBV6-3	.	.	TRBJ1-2	CASSRGQNYGYTF	TGTGCCAGCAGTCGCGGACAGAACTATGGCTACACCTTC
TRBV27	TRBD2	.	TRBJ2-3	CASSYVAGGTDTQYF	TGTGCCAGCAGTTATGTAGCGGGGGGCACAGATACGCAGTATTTT
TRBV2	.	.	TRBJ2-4	CASEADSLAKNIQYF	TGTGCCAGCGAGGCGGACAGTCTAGCCAAAAACATTCAGTACTTC
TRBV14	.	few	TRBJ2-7	CASSQAQGDYEQYF	TGTGCCAGCAGCCAAGCACAGGGAGATTACGAGCAGTACTTC
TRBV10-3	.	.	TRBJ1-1	CATTEMNTEAFF	TGTGCCACCACAGAGATGAACACTGAAGCTTTCTTT
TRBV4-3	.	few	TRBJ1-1	CASSQEAWNTEAFF	TGCGCCAGCAGCCAAGAAGCATGGAACACTGAAGCTTTCTTT
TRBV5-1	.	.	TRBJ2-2	CASSYGREPGELFF	TGCGCCAGCAGCTATGGCCGGGAGCCGGGGGAGCTGTTTTTT
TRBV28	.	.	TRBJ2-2	CASTRSGGTDTGELFF	TGTGCCAGCACCCGTTCGGGTGGCACGGACACCGGGGAGCTGTTTTTT
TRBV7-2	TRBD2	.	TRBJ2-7	CASSSSGGLLYEQYF	TGTGCCAGCAGTTCTAGCGGGGGATTGCTCTACGAGCAGTACTTC
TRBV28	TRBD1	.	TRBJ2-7	CASSFHGTGSEQYF	TGTGCCAGCAGTTTCCATGGGACAGGGTCCGAGCAGTACTTC
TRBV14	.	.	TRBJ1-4	CASNQGINEKLFF	TGTGCCAGCAACCAGGGGATTAATGAAAAACTGTTTTTT
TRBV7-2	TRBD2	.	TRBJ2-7	CASSSLGTSGRNEQYF	TGTGCCAGCAGCTCTCTAGGGACTAGCGGGAGAAACGAGCAGTACTTC
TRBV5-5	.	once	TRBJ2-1	CASSLVVNEQFF	TGTGCCAGCAGCTTGGTAGTCAATGAGCAGTTCTTC
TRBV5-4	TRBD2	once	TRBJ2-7	CARASGSYYEQYF	TGTGCCAGGGCGAGCGGGAGTTACTACGAGCAGTACTTC
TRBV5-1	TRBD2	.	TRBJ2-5	CASSLLPWPSGGQETQYF	TGCGCCAGCAGCCTTCTACCCTGGCCTAGCGGGGGGCAAGAGACCCAGTACTTC